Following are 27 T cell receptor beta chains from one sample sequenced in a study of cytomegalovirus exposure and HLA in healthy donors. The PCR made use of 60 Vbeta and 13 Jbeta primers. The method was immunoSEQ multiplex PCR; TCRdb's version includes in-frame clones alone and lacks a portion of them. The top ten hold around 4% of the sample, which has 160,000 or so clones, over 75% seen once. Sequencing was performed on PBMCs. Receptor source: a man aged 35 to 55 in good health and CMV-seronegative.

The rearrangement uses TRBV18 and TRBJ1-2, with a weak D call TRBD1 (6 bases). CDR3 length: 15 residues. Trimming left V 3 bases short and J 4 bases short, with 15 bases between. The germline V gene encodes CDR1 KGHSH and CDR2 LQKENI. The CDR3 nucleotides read TGTGCCAGCTCACCTCTTCCAGGGGTGGGCTATGGCTACACCTTC. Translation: CASSPLPGVGYGYTF.

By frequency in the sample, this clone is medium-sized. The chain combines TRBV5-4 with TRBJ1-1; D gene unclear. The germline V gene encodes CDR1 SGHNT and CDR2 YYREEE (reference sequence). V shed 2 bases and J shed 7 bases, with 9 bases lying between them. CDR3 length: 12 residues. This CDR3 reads CASSFGSGEAFF. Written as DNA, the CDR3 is TGTGCCAGCAGCTTTGGATCGGGTGAAGCTTTCTTT.

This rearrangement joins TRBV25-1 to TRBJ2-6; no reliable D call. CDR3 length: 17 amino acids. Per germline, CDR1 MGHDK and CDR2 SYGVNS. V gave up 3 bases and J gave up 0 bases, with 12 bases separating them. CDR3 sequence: CASSDKLMPSGANVLTF. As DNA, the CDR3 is TGTGCCAGCAGTGATAAGCTCATGCCCTCTGGGGCCAACGTCCTGACTTTC.

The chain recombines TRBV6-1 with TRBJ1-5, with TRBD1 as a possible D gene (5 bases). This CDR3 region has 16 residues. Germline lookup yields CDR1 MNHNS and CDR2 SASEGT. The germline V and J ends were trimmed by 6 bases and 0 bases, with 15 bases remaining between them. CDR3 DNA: TGTGCCAGCAGGGAACCGACAGTAAATAGCAATCAGCCCCAGCATTTT. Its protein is CASREPTVNSNQPQHF.

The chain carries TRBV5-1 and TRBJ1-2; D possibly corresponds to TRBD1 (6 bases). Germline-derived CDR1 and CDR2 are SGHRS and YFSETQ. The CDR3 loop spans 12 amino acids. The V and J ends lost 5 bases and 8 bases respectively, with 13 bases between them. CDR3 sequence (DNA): TGCGCCAGCAGGCTGGACAGCACCGGCTACACCTTC. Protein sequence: CASRLDSTGYTF.

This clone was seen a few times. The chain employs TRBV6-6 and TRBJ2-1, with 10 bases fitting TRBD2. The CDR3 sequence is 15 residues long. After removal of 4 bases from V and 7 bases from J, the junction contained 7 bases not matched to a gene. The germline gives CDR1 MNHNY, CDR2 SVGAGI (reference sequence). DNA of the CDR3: TGTGCCAGCAGTTCCGGGACTAGCGTAGGGAATGAGCAGTTCTTC. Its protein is CASSSGTSVGNEQFF.

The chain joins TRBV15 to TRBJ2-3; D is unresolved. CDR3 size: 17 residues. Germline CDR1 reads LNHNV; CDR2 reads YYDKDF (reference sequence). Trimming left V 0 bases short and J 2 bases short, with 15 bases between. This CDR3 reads CATSRERNKPHTDTQYF. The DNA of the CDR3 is TGTGCCACCAGCAGAGAGCGGAACAAACCACACACAGATACGCAGTATTTT.

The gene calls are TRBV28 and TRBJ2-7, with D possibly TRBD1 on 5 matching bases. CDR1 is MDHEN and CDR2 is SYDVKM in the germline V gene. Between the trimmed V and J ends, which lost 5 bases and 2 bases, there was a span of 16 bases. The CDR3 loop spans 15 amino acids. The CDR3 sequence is CASSERGRNPYEQYF. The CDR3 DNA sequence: TGTGCCAGCAGTGAAAGGGGCAGGAACCCCTACGAGCAGTACTTC. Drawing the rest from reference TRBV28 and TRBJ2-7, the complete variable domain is DVKVTQSSRYLVKRTGEKVFLECVQDMDHENMFWYRQDPGLGLRLIYFSYDVKMKEKGDIPEGYSVSREKKERFSLILESASTNQTSMYLCASSERGRNPYEQYFGPGTRLTVT.

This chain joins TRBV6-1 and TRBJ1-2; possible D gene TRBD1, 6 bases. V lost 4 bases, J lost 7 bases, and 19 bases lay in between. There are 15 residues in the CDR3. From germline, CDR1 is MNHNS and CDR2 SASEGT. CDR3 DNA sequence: TGTGCCAGCAGTGCGTCTACAGGGATAACGGCTGGCTACACCTTC. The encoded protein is CASSASTGITAGYTF.

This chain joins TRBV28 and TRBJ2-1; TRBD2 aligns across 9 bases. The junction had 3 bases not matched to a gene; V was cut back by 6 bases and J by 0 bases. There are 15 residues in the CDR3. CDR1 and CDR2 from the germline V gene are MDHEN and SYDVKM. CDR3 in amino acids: CASSIAGDSYNEQFF. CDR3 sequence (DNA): TGTGCCAGCAGCATAGCGGGGGACTCCTACAATGAGCAGTTCTTC.

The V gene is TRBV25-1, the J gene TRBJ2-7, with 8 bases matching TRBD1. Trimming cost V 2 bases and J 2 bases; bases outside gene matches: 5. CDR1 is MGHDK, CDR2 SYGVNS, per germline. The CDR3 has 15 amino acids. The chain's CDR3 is CASSEIQGVTYEQYF. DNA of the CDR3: TGTGCCAGCAGTGAAATACAGGGGGTCACCTACGAGCAGTACTTC.

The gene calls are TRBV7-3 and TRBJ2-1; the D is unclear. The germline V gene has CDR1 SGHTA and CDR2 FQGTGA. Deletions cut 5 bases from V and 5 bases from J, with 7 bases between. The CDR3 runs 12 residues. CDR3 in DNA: TGTGCCAGCAGCCTAGGAAACAATGAGCAGTTCTTC. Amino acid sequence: CASSLGNNEQFF.

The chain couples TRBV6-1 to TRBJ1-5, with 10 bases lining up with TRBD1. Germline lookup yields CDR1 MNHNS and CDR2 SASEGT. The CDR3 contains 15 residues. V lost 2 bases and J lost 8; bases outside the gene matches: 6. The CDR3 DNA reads TGTGCCAGCAGTGAACCGGGACAGGGGAGAAAGCCCCAGCATTTT. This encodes CASSEPGQGRKPQHF.

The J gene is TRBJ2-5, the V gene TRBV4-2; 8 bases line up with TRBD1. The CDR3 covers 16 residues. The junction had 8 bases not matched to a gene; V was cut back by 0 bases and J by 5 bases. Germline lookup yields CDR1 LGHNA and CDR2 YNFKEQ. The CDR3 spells CASSQESRGRGETQYF. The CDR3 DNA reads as TGTGCCAGCAGCCAAGAATCCAGGGGGCGCGGGGAGACCCAGTACTTC.

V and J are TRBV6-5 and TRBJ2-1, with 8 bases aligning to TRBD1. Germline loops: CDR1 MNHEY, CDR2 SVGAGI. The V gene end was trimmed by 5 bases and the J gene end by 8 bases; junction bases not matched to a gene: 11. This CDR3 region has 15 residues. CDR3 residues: CASSTTGDARHEQFF. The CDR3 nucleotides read TGTGCCAGCAGTACGACAGGGGACGCCCGTCATGAGCAGTTCTTC.

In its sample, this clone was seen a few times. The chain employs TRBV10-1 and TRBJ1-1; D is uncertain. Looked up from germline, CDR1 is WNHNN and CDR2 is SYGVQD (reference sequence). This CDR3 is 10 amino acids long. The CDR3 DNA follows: TGCGCGGCGGGGAACACTGAAGCTTTCTTT. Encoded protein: CAAGNTEAFF.

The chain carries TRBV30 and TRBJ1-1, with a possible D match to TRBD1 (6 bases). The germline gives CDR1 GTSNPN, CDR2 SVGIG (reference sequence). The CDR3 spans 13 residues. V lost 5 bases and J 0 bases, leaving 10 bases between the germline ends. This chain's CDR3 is CAWERTVNTEAFF. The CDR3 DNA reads TGTGCCTGGGAAAGGACAGTGAACACTGAAGCTTTCTTT.

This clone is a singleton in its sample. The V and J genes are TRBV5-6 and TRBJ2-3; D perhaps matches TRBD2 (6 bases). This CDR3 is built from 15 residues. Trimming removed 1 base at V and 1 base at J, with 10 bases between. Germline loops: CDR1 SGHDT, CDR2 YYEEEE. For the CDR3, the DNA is TGTGCCAGCAGCTTGTCCGCTAGCGGCACAGATACGCAGTATTTT. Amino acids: CASSLSASGTDTQYF.

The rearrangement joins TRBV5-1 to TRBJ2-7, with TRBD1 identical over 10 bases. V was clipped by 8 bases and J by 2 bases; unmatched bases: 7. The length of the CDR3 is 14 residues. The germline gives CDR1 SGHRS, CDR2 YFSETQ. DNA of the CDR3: TGCGCCAGTTCCCGGACAGGGGGGGCCTACGAGCAGTACTTC. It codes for CASSRTGGAYEQYF. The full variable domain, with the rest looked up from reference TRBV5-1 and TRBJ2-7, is KAGVTQTPRYLIKTRGQQVTLSCSPISGHRSVSWYQQTPGQGLQFLFEYFSETQRNKGNFPGRFSGRQFSNSRSEMNVSTLELGDSALYLCASSRTGGAYEQYFGPGTRLTVT.

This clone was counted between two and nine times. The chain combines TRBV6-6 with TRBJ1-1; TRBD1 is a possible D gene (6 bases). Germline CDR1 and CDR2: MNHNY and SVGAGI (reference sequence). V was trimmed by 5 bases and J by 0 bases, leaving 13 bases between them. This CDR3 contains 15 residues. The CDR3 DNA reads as TGTGCCAGCAGTCTACAGGGCACTTTGAACACTGAAGCTTTCTTT. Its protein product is CASSLQGTLNTEAFF.

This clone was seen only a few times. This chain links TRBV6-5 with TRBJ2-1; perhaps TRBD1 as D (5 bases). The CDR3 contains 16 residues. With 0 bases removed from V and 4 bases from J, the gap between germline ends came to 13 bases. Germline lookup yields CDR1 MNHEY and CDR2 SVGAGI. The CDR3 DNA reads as TGTGCCAGCAGTTACTCGCCGATAGCAGGGTACAATGAGCAGTTCTTC. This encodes CASSYSPIAGYNEQFF.

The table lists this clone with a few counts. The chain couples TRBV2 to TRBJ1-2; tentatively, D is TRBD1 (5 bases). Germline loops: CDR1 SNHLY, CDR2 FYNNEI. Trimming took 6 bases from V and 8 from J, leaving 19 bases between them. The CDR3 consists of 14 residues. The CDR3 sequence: CASRTGPREGGYTF. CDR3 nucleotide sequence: TGTGCCAGCAGAACCGGGCCAAGGGAGGGGGGCTACACCTTC.

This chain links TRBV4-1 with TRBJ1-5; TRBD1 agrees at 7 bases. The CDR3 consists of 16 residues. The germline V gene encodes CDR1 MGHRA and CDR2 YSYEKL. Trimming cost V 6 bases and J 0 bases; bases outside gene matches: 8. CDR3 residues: CASRQRDSYSNQPQHF. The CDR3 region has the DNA TGCGCCAGCAGGCAACGGGACAGCTATAGCAATCAGCCCCAGCATTTT.

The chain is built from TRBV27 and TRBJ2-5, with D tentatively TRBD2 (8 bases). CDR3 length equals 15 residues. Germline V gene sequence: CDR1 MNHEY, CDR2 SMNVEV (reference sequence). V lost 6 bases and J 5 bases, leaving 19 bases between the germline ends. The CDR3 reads CASRTGLGGQETQYF. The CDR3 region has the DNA TGTGCCAGCAGGACGGGACTAGGGGGCCAGGAGACCCAGTACTTC.

The CDR3 sequence: CASSFLPSGASTDTQYF. CDR3 DNA: TGCGCCAGCAGCTTCCTACCTAGCGGTGCTAGCACAGATACGCAGTATTTT. The J gene is TRBJ2-3, the V gene TRBV5-1; 7 bases match TRBD2. The CDR3 runs to 17 residues. Germline V gene data show CDR1 as SGHRS and CDR2 as YFSETQ. V shed 2 bases, J shed 0 bases, and the junction held 9 bases outside the gene matches.

CDR3 residues: CASSLGATVTRQPQHF. CDR3 bases: TGTGCCAGCAGCTTGGGGGCCACGGTGACCCGTCAGCCCCAGCATTTT. The chain joins TRBV7-8 to TRBJ1-5; D is possibly TRBD1 (6 bases). CDR1 and CDR2 (germline): SGHVS, FQNEAQ. Between the trimmed V and J ends, which lost 3 bases and 6 bases, there was a span of 18 bases. CDR3 size: 16 residues.

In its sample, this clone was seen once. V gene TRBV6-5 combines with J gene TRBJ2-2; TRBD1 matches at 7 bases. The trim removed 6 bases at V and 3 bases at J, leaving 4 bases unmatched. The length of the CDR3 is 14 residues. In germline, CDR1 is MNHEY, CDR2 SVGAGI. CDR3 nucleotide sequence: TGTGCCAGCAGACAGGGGTGGGACACCGGGGAGCTGTTTTTT. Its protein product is CASRQGWDTGELFF.